This passage covers 10 T cell receptor beta chains from one sample sequenced in a study of radiation and T cells in renal cell carcinoma. Time point indicated: blood 2 weeks post-SBRT. The treatment is: 15 Gy SBRT to primary tumor, nephrectomy 4 weeks later. The assay was immunoSEQ multiplex PCR, and TCRdb's table has in-frame clones only and misses some. This sample has under 150,000 clones, with 75% to 90% found just once. Specimen: blood, collected from a patient whose treatment included radiotherapy and nephrectomy. The receptors here all came from a woman aged 60-75 years with renal cell carcinoma.

This chain links TRBV19 with TRBJ1-2; no definite D call. This CDR3 is built from 15 residues. Germline CDR1 and CDR2: LNHDA and SQIVND (reference sequence). Deletions cut 5 bases from V and 4 bases from J, with 17 bases between. As DNA, the CDR3 is TGTGCCAGTAGTCCTGGGATAAACAGTCGCTATGGCTACACCTTC. Protein sequence: CASSPGINSRYGYTF.

The chain employs TRBV6-5 and TRBJ2-7; TRBD2 matches at 9 bases. The V and J ends lost 6 bases and 7 bases, in that order; junction bases with no gene match: 10. Germline V gives CDR1 MNHEY, CDR2 SVGAGI. The CDR3 sequence is 14 residues long. CDR3 nucleotide sequence: TGTGCCAGCAGGCCTAGCGGGGACCTCTCAGAGCAGTACTTC. This sequence encodes CASRPSGDLSEQYF.

V usage is TRBV6-6 and J usage is TRBJ1-2, with a weak D call TRBD1 (5 bases). Germline CDR1 reads MNHNY; CDR2 reads SVGAGI (reference sequence). With 7 bases removed from V and 5 bases from J, the gap between germline ends came to 14 bases. This CDR3 comprises 13 residues. The CDR3 region has the DNA TGTGCCAGCATAGCGGGGGGATTTTATGGCTACACCTTC. Translating it yields CASIAGGFYGYTF.

This chain connects TRBV28 to TRBJ1-4, with D maybe TRBD1 (5 bases). V was pared by 5 bases and J by 11 bases, with 15 bases between. CDR1 is MDHEN, CDR2 SYDVKM, per germline. This CDR3 region has 13 residues. CDR3 coding DNA: TGTGCCAGCAGTCCCGGGGCGACTCGCAAACTGTTTTTT. Encoded protein: CASSPGATRKLFF.

This sequence joins TRBV7-9 and TRBJ2-2, with D perhaps matching TRBD2 (5 bases). The germline V gene encodes CDR1 SEHNR and CDR2 FQNEAQ (reference sequence). The CDR3 is made up of 16 amino acids. V gave up 5 bases and J gave up 4 bases, with 17 bases separating them. The CDR3 loop is CASSPARGIGTGELFF. The CDR3 coding sequence is TGTGCCAGCAGCCCCGCCCGGGGAATAGGCACCGGGGAGCTGTTTTTT.

This chain connects TRBV11-2 to TRBJ2-1; D is unresolved. This CDR3 is 14 amino acids long. V lost 7 bases, J lost 7 bases, and 17 bases lay in between. Germline values: CDR1 SGHAT, CDR2 FQNNGV. The CDR3 nucleotides are TGTGCCAGCACCAGCCGCCTAGTCGGAAATGAGCAGTTCTTC. Translated, it gives CASTSRLVGNEQFF.

This chain connects TRBV27 to TRBJ1-4; the match to TRBD1 covers 10 bases. Looked up from germline, CDR1 is MNHEY and CDR2 is SMNVEV (reference sequence). V was pared by 5 bases and J by 0 bases, with 3 bases of the junction left unmatched. This CDR3 has 16 amino acids. CDR3 sequence reads: CASSPGTGATNEKLFF. CDR3 DNA: TGTGCCAGCAGTCCCGGGACAGGGGCAACTAATGAAAAACTGTTTTTT.

CDR3 nucleotides: TGTGCCAGCTCCTTGACCCAGGGACCGACTAATTCACCCCTCCACTTT. It is translated as CASSLTQGPTNSPLHF. The chain has TRBV18 and TRBJ1-6; D may be TRBD1 (5 bases). The CDR3 is 16 residues long. V was trimmed by 6 bases and J by 6 bases, leaving 18 bases between them. Germline V CDR1 and CDR2: KGHSH, LQKENI.

The rearrangement links TRBV5-1 to TRBJ2-3, with 8 bases identical to TRBD1. Trimming at V came to 4 bases and at J to 0 bases, leaving 4 bases not matched to a gene. The V gene's germline CDR1 is SGHRS and CDR2 YFSETQ. The CDR3 length is 15 residues. This CDR3 is CASSTRTGSTDTQYF. As DNA, the CDR3 is TGCGCCAGCAGCACAAGGACAGGGAGCACAGATACGCAGTATTTT.

The V and J genes are TRBV19 and TRBJ2-3; 9 positions agree with TRBD1. J gave up 1 base and V 10 bases, and 3 bases lay outside the gene matches. There are 13 residues in the CDR3. CDR1 is LNHDA, CDR2 SQIVND, per germline (reference sequence). The CDR3 DNA is TGTGCCACCCGGACAGGGGGCACAGATACGCAGTATTTT. Translating gives CATRTGGTDTQYF.